These 15 T cell receptor beta chains originate from one sample sequenced in a study of spatial heterogeneity in lung cancer. TCRdb ran MiXCR on the 5' RACE reads and lists one entry per CDR3 protein. The sample includes approximately 3,000 distinct CDR3 sequences, approximately 17% of them seen just once. The time point is: sample taken at primary tumor resection. Sample: normal lung tissue next to the tumor, taken at surgery. The receptors were gathered from a female donor with early-stage non-small cell lung cancer.

Within the sample, this clonotype is medium-sized. The chain couples TRBV30 to TRBJ2-3; TRBD2 matches at 7 bases. CDR3 length equals 13 residues. Germline lookup yields CDR1 GTSNPN and CDR2 SVGIG (reference sequence). V was pared by 1 base and J by 8 bases, with 6 bases of the junction left unmatched. CDR3 nucleotide sequence: TGTGCCTGGAGTGCGCGGGAGTTTGGTACGCAGTATTTT. As protein: CAWSAREFGTQYF.

The chain employs TRBV7-8 and TRBJ2-1, with 11 bases identical to TRBD2. With 3 bases clipped from V and 3 bases from J, the junction kept 4 bases outside the gene matches. Germline V CDR1 and CDR2: SGHVS, FQNEAQ. The CDR3 length is 16 residues. The CDR3 sequence is CASSLVAGGLYNEQFF. The CDR3 bases are TGTGCCAGCAGCTTGGTAGCGGGAGGGCTCTACAATGAGCAGTTCTTC.

This clonotype was recorded many times. This sequence joins TRBV5-8 and TRBJ2-5; 12 nucleotides agree with TRBD2. The CDR3 is 17 residues long. V dropped 4 bases and J dropped 5; count of bases not matched to a gene: 12. Germline assignment: CDR1 SGHTS and CDR2 YDEGEE. The CDR3 here is CASSRARLAGAGETQYF. Written as DNA, the CDR3 is TGTGCCAGCAGCCGAGCCCGACTAGCGGGAGCCGGGGAGACCCAGTACTTC.

This chain joins TRBV19 and TRBJ2-7; TRBD1 aligns across 7 bases. The germline V gene has CDR1 LNHDA and CDR2 SQIVND (reference sequence). The junction had 3 bases not matched to a gene; V was cut back by 2 bases and J by 2 bases. CDR3 size: 14 residues. This CDR3 is CASSILGQPYEQYF. DNA of the CDR3: TGTGCCAGTAGTATACTGGGACAGCCCTACGAGCAGTACTTC.

This clonotype came up many times. J is TRBJ1-2 and V is TRBV11-2; D is possibly TRBD1 (6 bases). Germline V gene data show CDR1 as SGHAT and CDR2 as FQNNGV. CDR3 size: 12 residues. V was trimmed by 8 bases and J by 4 bases, leaving 11 bases between them. DNA of the CDR3: TGTGCCAGCTTAGACAGGTTCTATGGCTACACCTTC. This gives the protein CASLDRFYGYTF.

The chain carries TRBV11-1 and TRBJ2-2, with TRBD2 matching over 12 bases. The V gene's germline CDR1 is SGHAT and CDR2 FQDESV (reference sequence). J lost 4 bases, V lost 5 bases, and 5 bases had no gene match. The CDR3 consists of 16 residues. The CDR3 here is CASSPPGLAGTGELFF. DNA for the CDR3: TGTGCCAGCAGCCCTCCGGGACTAGCGGGCACCGGGGAGCTGTTTTTT. Filled out from reference TRBV11-1 and TRBJ2-2, the complete variable domain reads EAEVAQSPRYKITEKSQAVAFWCDPISGHATLYWYRQILGQGPELLVQFQDESVVDDSQLPKDRFSAERLKGVDSTLKIQPAELGDSAMYLCASSPPGLAGTGELFFGEGSRLTVL.

Judged by abundance, this clonotype is medium-sized (0.01 to 0.1%). The rearrangement joins TRBV7-9 to TRBJ1-2; the match to TRBD1 covers 7 bases. The J segment lost 4 bases and the V segment lost 2 bases, leaving 4 bases of the junction unmatched. CDR1 is SEHNR, CDR2 FQNEAQ, per germline (reference sequence). The CDR3 has 14 amino acids. CDR3: CASSLLSGGYGYTF. CDR3 coding DNA: TGTGCCAGCAGCTTATTATCAGGGGGCTATGGCTACACCTTC.

This clonotype has at least ten counts. Relative to the germline gene, one junction end is altered; a read error may explain this. V and J are TRBV6-2 or TRBV6-3 and TRBJ2-2; D possibly uses TRBD1 or TRBD2 (5 bases each). The CDR3 runs to 16 residues. CDR1 is MNHEY and CDR2 is SVGEGT in the germline V gene. CDR3 sequence reads: CASSYGAQTNTGELFF. The CDR3 DNA reads as TGTGCCAGCAGTTACGGGGCCCAAACGAACACCGGGGAGCTTTTTTTT.

V usage is TRBV12-3 or TRBV12-4 and J usage is TRBJ2-5; a weak D match, TRBD2 (6 bases). The V end was cut by 4 bases, the J end by 5 bases, with 20 bases between. This CDR3 region has 16 residues. CDR3 in DNA: TGTGCCAGCAGTTCCATATCCCCACTCCGGGGGGAGACCCAGTACTTC. It is translated as CASSSISPLRGETQYF.

This clonotype qualifies as medium-sized (0.01 to 0.1%). The chain carries TRBV20-1 and TRBJ2-3, with a weak D call TRBD2 (5 bases). Deletions cut 0 bases from V and 1 base from J, with 11 bases between. The CDR3 runs 15 residues. Per germline, CDR1 DFQATT and CDR2 SNEGSKA (reference sequence). The DNA for the CDR3 is TGCAGTGCTAGAGATCCTAACGGGGGCACAGATACGCAGTATTTT. Protein product: CSARDPNGGTDTQYF.

The chain carries TRBV2 and TRBJ2-7, with a possible D match to TRBD1 (5 bases). This CDR3 is built from 14 residues. Germline CDR1 and CDR2: SNHLY and FYNNEI. Trimming left V 6 bases short and J 3 bases short, with 15 bases between. CDR3 in DNA: TGTGCCAGCAGAGTCACAGGATTAGACTACGAGCAGTACTTC. It translates to CASRVTGLDYEQYF.

This clonotype was observed many times. The J gene is TRBJ2-5, the V gene TRBV7-6; 9 bases match TRBD1. This CDR3 spans 16 amino acids. V was clipped by 1 base and J by 3 bases; unmatched bases: 6. CDR1 is SGHVS, CDR2 FNYEAQ, per germline. In DNA, the CDR3 is TGTGCCAGCAGCTTAGGAGTCCGGGACAGGGAAGAGACCCAGTACTTC. Translation gives CASSLGVRDREETQYF.

This clonotype is medium-sized in the sample. The V call is TRBV29-1, the J call TRBJ2-1; a weak D match, TRBD1 (6 bases). Germline CDR1 SQVTM, CDR2 ANQGSEA. The CDR3 totals 13 residues. V was cut by 4 bases and J by 5 bases, with 12 bases left in between. The CDR3 DNA sequence: TGCAGCGTTGCTTTCCAGGGGAACAATGAGCAGTTCTTC. Translating it yields CSVAFQGNNEQFF.

V and J are TRBV7-2 and TRBJ2-3; 10 nucleotides agree with TRBD2. Germline values: CDR1 SGHTA, CDR2 FQGNSA. V was pared by 5 bases and J by 1 base, with 9 bases of the junction left unmatched. This CDR3 contains 17 residues. The CDR3: CASSPSGGAEGTDTQYF. CDR3 nucleotide sequence: TGTGCCAGCAGCCCCAGCGGGGGGGCCGAGGGCACAGATACGCAGTATTTT.

The V gene is TRBV3-1, the J gene TRBJ2-7, with 8 bases that match TRBD2. Germline V lookup: CDR1 LGHDT, CDR2 YNNKEL (reference sequence). The length of the CDR3 is 14 residues. Losses at the gene ends were 1 base for V and 2 bases for J; bases not matched to a gene: 1. The CDR3: CASSQAAGAYEQYF. DNA of the CDR3: TGTGCCAGCAGCCAAGCAGCGGGGGCCTACGAGCAGTACTTC.